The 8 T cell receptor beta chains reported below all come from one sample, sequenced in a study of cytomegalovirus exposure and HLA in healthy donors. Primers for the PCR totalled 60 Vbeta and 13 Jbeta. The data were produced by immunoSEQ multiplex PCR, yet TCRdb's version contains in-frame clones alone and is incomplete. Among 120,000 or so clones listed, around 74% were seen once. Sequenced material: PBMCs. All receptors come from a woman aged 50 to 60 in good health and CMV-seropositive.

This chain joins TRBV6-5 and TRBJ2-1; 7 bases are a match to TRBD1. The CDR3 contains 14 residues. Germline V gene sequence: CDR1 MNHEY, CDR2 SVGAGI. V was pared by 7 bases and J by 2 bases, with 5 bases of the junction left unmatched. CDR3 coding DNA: TGTGCCAGCAAGGGACAGCCAACCTACAATGAGCAGTTCTTC. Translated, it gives CASKGQPTYNEQFF.

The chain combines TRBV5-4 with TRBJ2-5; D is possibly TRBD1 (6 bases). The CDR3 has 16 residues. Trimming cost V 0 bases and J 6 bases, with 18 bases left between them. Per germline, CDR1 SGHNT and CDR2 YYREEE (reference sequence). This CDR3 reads CASSLGTGQTKKTQYF. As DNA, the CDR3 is TGTGCCAGCAGCTTGGGAACCGGACAGACTAAAAAGACCCAGTACTTC.

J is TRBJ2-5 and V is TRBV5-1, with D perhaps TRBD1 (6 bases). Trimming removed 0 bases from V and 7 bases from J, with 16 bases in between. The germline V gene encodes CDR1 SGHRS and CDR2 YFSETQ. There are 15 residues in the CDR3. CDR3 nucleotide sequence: TGCGCCAGCAGCTTGGATAGGGGGACAAGAGGGACCCAGTACTTC. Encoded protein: CASSLDRGTRGTQYF.

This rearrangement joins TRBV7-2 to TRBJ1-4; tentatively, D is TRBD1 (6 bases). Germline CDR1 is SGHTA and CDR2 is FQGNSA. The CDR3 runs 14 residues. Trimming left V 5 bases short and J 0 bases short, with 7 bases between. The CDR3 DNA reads TGTGCCAGCAGCCGGGACACAACTAATGAAAAACTGTTTTTT. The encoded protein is CASSRDTTNEKLFF.

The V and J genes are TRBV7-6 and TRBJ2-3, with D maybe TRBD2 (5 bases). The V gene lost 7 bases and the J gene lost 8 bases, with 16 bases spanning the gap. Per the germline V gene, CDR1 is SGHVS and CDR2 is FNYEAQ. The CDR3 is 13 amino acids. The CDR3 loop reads CASKVAPTGTQYF. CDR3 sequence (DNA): TGTGCCAGCAAGGTAGCGCCCACGGGTACGCAGTATTTT.

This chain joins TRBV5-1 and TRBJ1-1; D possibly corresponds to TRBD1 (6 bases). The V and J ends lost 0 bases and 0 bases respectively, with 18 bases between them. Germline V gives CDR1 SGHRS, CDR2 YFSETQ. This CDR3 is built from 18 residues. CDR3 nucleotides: TGCGCCAGCAGCTTGGCCCGACAGGCTTCTGTTATGAACACTGAAGCTTTCTTT. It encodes CASSLARQASVMNTEAFF.

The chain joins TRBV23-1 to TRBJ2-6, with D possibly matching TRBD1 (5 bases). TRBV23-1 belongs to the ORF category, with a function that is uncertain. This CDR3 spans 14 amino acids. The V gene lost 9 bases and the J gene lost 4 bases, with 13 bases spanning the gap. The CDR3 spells CARGSRQGANVLTF. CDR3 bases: TGCGCCAGAGGAAGTAGACAGGGGGCCAACGTCCTGACTTTC.

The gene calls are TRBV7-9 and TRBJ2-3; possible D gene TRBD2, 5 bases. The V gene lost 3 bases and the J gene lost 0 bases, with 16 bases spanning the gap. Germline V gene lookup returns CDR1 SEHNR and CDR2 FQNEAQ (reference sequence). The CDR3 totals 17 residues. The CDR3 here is CASSFSLGGPSTDTQYF. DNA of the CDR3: TGTGCCAGCAGCTTTAGCCTAGGAGGTCCTAGCACAGATACGCAGTATTTT.